Shown below are 18 T cell receptor beta chains from a single sample sequenced in a study of shared clonotypes between healthy human individuals. Assay used: immunoSEQ multiplex PCR; TCRdb lists only in-frame clones, some missing. Of 2 million to 2.5 million clones in the sample, about 95% were seen once. Selected positively for CCR7 and CD45RO-negative, naive CD8 cells excluded terminally differentiated effector memory CD45RA+ cells. Input material: naive CD8+ T cells sorted from blood. The origin of the receptors is a man in his late teens or twenties in good health.

This clone was recorded once. V and J are TRBV7-9 and TRBJ2-3; 11 bases match TRBD1. The CDR3 is 15 residues long. Germline V lookup: CDR1 SEHNR, CDR2 FQNEAQ (reference sequence). The junction had 4 bases not matched to a gene; V was cut back by 5 bases and J by 3 bases. The CDR3 nucleotides read TGTGCCAGCAGCGACGGACAGGGGGCTACAGATACGCAGTATTTT. It encodes CASSDGQGATDTQYF.

This chain uses TRBV7-9 with TRBJ2-5; tentatively, D is TRBD2 (5 bases). Trimming pared 3 bases from V and 4 bases from J, leaving 9 bases between. The germline CDR1 and CDR2 sequences are SEHNR and FQNEAQ (reference sequence). This CDR3 region has 13 residues. CDR3 DNA sequence: TGTGCCAGCAGCTTGAGGGCAGTAGAGACCCAGTACTTC. Encoded protein: CASSLRAVETQYF.

The V and J genes are TRBV29-1 and TRBJ2-7; 9 bases are shared with TRBD1. With V trimmed by 7 bases and J by 6 bases, 7 bases remained unmatched. The CDR3 consists of 12 residues. Per germline, CDR1 SQVTM and CDR2 ANQGSEA. CDR3 residues: CSAVGDRVEQYF. DNA for the CDR3: TGCAGCGCCGTCGGGGACAGGGTCGAGCAGTACTTC.

This clone was seen a single time. The V call is TRBV7-8, the J call TRBJ1-4; 7 bases map to TRBD1. V shed 5 bases, J shed 4 bases, and the junction held 7 bases outside the gene matches. CDR3 length: 15 amino acids. Germline V gives CDR1 SGHVS, CDR2 FQNEAQ. The CDR3 spells CASSMGQYLNEKLFF. The CDR3 DNA follows: TGTGCCAGCAGCATGGGACAGTACCTTAATGAAAAACTGTTTTTT.

In DNA form, the CDR3 reads TGTGCCAGCTGTTCGACTCAAGCTCCTAATGAAAAACTGTTTTTT. Translating it yields CASCSTQAPNEKLFF. This rearrangement joins TRBV28 to TRBJ1-4; D call uncertain. Per the germline V gene, CDR1 is MDHEN and CDR2 is SYDVKM. The V and J ends lost 8 bases and 3 bases respectively, with 16 bases between them. This CDR3 spans 15 amino acids.

Only one count was recorded for this clone. The chain couples TRBV7-9 to TRBJ1-1; the D gene is possibly TRBD1 (5 bases). The CDR3 is 15 residues long. Trimming removed 5 bases from V and 1 base from J, with 14 bases in between. Germline V gene data show CDR1 as SEHNR and CDR2 as FQNEAQ (reference sequence). The CDR3 nucleotides are TGTGCCAGCAGCCCAGTGGGGGACCCGAACACTGAAGCTTTCTTT. This translates into CASSPVGDPNTEAFF. The complete variable domain, with remaining parts taken from reference TRBV7-9 and TRBJ1-1, reads DTGVSQNPRHKITKRGQNVTFRCDPISEHNRLYWYRQTLGQGPEFLTYFQNEAQLEKSRLLSDRFSAERPKGSFSTLEIQRTEQGDSAMYLCASSPVGDPNTEAFFGQGTRLTVV.

The CDR3 DNA reads as TGTGCCAGCAGTGCCACCGGGTCGAATTCACCCCTCCACTTT. It codes for CASSATGSNSPLHF. This chain uses TRBV28 with TRBJ1-6, with D uncertain. V lost 5 bases, J lost 7 bases, and 12 bases lay in between. The germline V gene encodes CDR1 MDHEN and CDR2 SYDVKM. The CDR3 is 14 amino acids.

V usage is TRBV19 and J usage is TRBJ1-2; 10 positions agree with TRBD1. V trimming: 5 bases; J trimming: 4 bases; junction bases outside the gene matches: 7. This CDR3 contains 15 residues. Germline V CDR1 and CDR2: LNHDA, SQIVND (reference sequence). For the CDR3, the DNA is TGTGCCAGTAGTGACCCGGGACAGGGGATCTATGGCTACACCTTC. It codes for CASSDPGQGIYGYTF.

V usage is TRBV5-6 and J usage is TRBJ1-1; the D gene is possibly TRBD1 (6 bases). The CDR3 has 13 residues. The V gene's germline CDR1 is SGHDT and CDR2 YYEEEE. V dropped 3 bases and J dropped 4 bases, with 10 bases sitting between them. CDR3 sequence reads: CASSSGQPTEAFF. The CDR3 DNA reads as TGTGCCAGCAGCTCAGGACAGCCCACTGAAGCTTTCTTT.

The rearrangement joins TRBV6-1 to TRBJ2-7, with D hard to call. Trimming pared 3 bases from V and 0 bases from J, leaving 9 bases between. CDR1 and CDR2 (germline): MNHNS, SASEGT. The CDR3 sequence is 14 residues long. Written as DNA, the CDR3 is TGTGCCAGCAGTGACCTGGTACTCTCCTACGAGCAGTACTTC. Translated, it gives CASSDLVLSYEQYF.

Regarding this clone: The sample holds other DNA sequences that translate to the same CDR3. The chain carries TRBV25-1 and TRBJ2-5; 7 positions agree with TRBD1. The J segment lost 3 bases and the V segment lost 5 bases, leaving 0 bases of the junction unmatched. Germline values: CDR1 MGHDK, CDR2 SYGVNS. The CDR3 runs to 12 residues. CDR3 loop: CASSTGEETQYF. The CDR3, as DNA: TGTGCCAGCAGTACAGGGGAAGAGACCCAGTACTTC.

The CDR3 bases are TGCGCCAGCAGCTGGACAGAAGGGGATGAAGCTTTCTTT. This gives the protein CASSWTEGDEAFF. The J gene is TRBJ1-1, the V gene TRBV5-1, with TRBD1 as a possible D gene (6 bases). The CDR3 contains 13 residues. Trimming removed 3 bases from V and 7 bases from J, with 13 bases in between. Germline CDR1 SGHRS, CDR2 YFSETQ. Full variable domain (missing parts from reference TRBV5-1 and TRBJ1-1): KAGVTQTPRYLIKTRGQQVTLSCSPISGHRSVSWYQQTPGQGLQFLFEYFSETQRNKGNFPGRFSGRQFSNSRSEMNVSTLELGDSALYLCASSWTEGDEAFFGQGTRLTVV.

This clone was counted once. The chain couples TRBV13 to TRBJ2-7; D perhaps matches TRBD1 (6 bases). V lost 5 bases to trimming and J lost 6 bases, with 17 bases between them. The CDR3 has 14 residues. CDR1 and CDR2 from the germline V gene are PRHDT and FYEKMQ (reference sequence). The CDR3 DNA reads as TGTGCCAGCAGCCAGTTCCAAGACAGGTTCGAGCAGTACTTC. It codes for CASSQFQDRFEQYF.

This clone has a single count. The chain joins TRBV19 to TRBJ1-3, with TRBD1 as a possible D gene (6 bases). Germline V lookup: CDR1 LNHDA, CDR2 SQIVND (reference sequence). The CDR3 runs 15 residues. The ends were cut back, 4 bases at V and 0 bases at J, with 10 bases in the middle. DNA for the CDR3: TGTGCCAGTAGTAGAAAGGACAGCTCTGGAAACACCATATATTTT. Translated, it gives CASSRKDSSGNTIYF.

This chain links TRBV4-2 with TRBJ1-6; D unresolved. Germline CDR1 and CDR2: LGHNA and YNFKEQ. V lost 0 bases and J 6 bases, leaving 12 bases between the germline ends. The CDR3 runs to 16 residues. The chain's CDR3 is CASSQESGQFNSPLHF. CDR3 DNA sequence: TGTGCCAGCAGCCAAGAGTCTGGGCAGTTTAATTCACCCCTCCACTTT.

The chain joins TRBV2 to TRBJ1-1; no clear D. This CDR3 is 16 amino acids long. Per the germline V gene, CDR1 is SNHLY and CDR2 is FYNNEI. V was shortened by 3 bases and J by 0 bases, with 14 bases between the two germline ends. The CDR3 loop is CASSDSPGRMNTEAFF. The CDR3 DNA is TGTGCCAGCAGTGACAGCCCGGGCCGGATGAACACTGAAGCTTTCTTT. The whole variable domain, filled in from reference TRBV2 and TRBJ1-1, reads EPEVTQTPSHQVTQMGQEVILRCVPISNHLYFYWYRQILGQKVEFLVSFYNNEISEKSEIFDDQFSVERPDGSNFTLKIRSTKLEDSAMYFCASSDSPGRMNTEAFFGQGTRLTVV.

The J gene is TRBJ1-1, the V gene TRBV11-2; weak D call: TRBD1 (5 bases). The germline V gene has CDR1 SGHAT and CDR2 FQNNGV. Trimming removed 7 bases from V and 4 bases from J, with 16 bases in between. The CDR3 is 14 amino acids. The CDR3 loop reads CASTYGGPSTEAFF. The CDR3 nucleotides read TGTGCCAGCACCTACGGGGGACCGAGCACTGAAGCTTTCTTT.

About this clone itself: The sample has other DNA sequences that encode this CDR3 too. The V call is TRBV30, the J call TRBJ2-7; 7 nucleotides agree with TRBD1. The junction had 4 bases not matched to a gene; V was cut back by 2 bases and J by 0 bases. Germline V gene lookup returns CDR1 GTSNPN and CDR2 SVGIG (reference sequence). This CDR3 is built from 14 residues. The CDR3 protein is CAWSTGTVSYEQYF. CDR3 coding DNA: TGTGCCTGGAGTACCGGGACAGTCTCCTACGAGCAGTACTTC.